This T cell receptor beta chain was identified in a study of graft-versus-host responses after intestinal transplantation. TCRdb's table, derived via immunoSEQ multiplex PCR, lists solely in-frame clones and lacks some. The sample lists about 120,000 clones, 90% to 95% seen once, with 1% to 1.5% in the top ten. Regarding this clone: Antigen: not known.

The CDR3 length is 13 residues. Germline CDR1 reads SGHAT; CDR2 reads FQNNGV. Trimming shortened V by 5 bases and J by 1 base, and 8 bases separated the two germline ends. The chain links TRBV11-2 to TRBJ1-1, with D hard to call. Material: unstimulated CD8+ T cells sorted from spleen or lymph node cells, obtained before transplant. The receptor's source is a human donor who was the organ donor for an intestinal transplant. For the CDR3, the DNA is TGTGCCAGCAGCGCCCCAGAGAACACTGAAGCTTTCTTT. Residues: CASSAPENTEAFF.